This is a list of T cell receptor beta chains from one sample in a study of cytomegalovirus exposure and HLA in healthy donors. Using immunoSEQ multiplex PCR, the repertoire was profiled, and TCRdb retains in-frame clones only, with some absent. The sample holds 150,000 to 200,000 clones, roughly 80% seen once. Sequenced sample: PBMCs. The receptors here all came from a young man in good health and CMV-seropositive. The CDR3 runs from the conserved cysteine through the conserved F or W. A D gene is named only where the DNA matches it firmly. The size entry is marked missing in some rows and otherwise reads once, few, many or a size class.

size	D	V	length	J	DNA	CDR3
NA	TRBD2	TRBV6-5	15	TRBJ2-1	TGTGCCAGCAGACCGGGACTAGTCTCCTACAATGAGCAGTTCTTC	CASRPGLVSYNEQFF
NA	NA	TRBV2	14	TRBJ1-5	TGTGCCAGCAGGGAATCGGAGAGCAATCAGCCCCAGCATTTT	CASRESESNQPQHF
once	TRBD2	TRBV19	19	TRBJ2-6	TGTGCCAGTCGAGGAACTAGCGGGAGGGCCAAACTTGGGGCCAACGTCCTGACTTTC	CASRGTSGRAKLGANVLTF
NA	NA	TRBV5-4	14	TRBJ2-3	TGTGCCAGCAGCGCCGGGACTCCCGTGGATACGCAGTATTTT	CASSAGTPVDTQYF
NA	NA	TRBV9	15	TRBJ1-1	TGTGCCAGCAGCGTTTCGGGGAGGATGGACACTGAAGCTTTCTTT	CASSVSGRMDTEAFF
few	NA	TRBV6-1	14	TRBJ2-3	TGTGCCAGCAAAGAATCGATTAGCGGAGATACGCAGTATTTT	CASKESISGDTQYF
few	TRBD2	TRBV29-1	15	TRBJ2-7	TGCAGCGTTGATCATAATGGCGGGAGAGGCAACGAGCAGTACTTC	CSVDHNGGRGNEQYF
NA	TRBD2	TRBV29-1	13	TRBJ2-1	TGCAGCGTTGGGGTGAGCGGGGGCAATGAGCAGTTCTTC	CSVGVSGGNEQFF
NA	TRBD2	TRBV28	15	TRBJ2-5	TGTGCCAGCAGGGAGAAGCGGGAGGGTTGGAAGACCCAGTACTTC	CASREKREGWKTQYF
NA	TRBD1	TRBV28	17	TRBJ2-5	TGTGCCAGCAGTTCAGGACAGGGGGCATATCTGGCAGAGACCCAGTACTTC	CASSSGQGAYLAETQYF
NA	NA	TRBV27	16	TRBJ2-7	TGTGCCAGCAGCCTCAGAACCGGGACAAACTTCTACGAGCAGTACTTC	CASSLRTGTNFYEQYF
once	TRBD1	TRBV6-1	15	TRBJ2-7	TGTGCCAGCAGTGAAGTAGGACAGGTCCCTCGCGAGCAGTACTTC	CASSEVGQVPREQYF
NA	NA	TRBV7-3	15	TRBJ2-1	TGTGCCAGCAGCGGGGGGTGGCCTAACTACAATGAGCAGTTCTTC	CASSGGWPNYNEQFF
large	NA	TRBV28	13	TRBJ2-7	TGTGCCAGCAGTTTTCGGGACTCCTACGAGCAGTACTTC	CASSFRDSYEQYF
NA	TRBD1	TRBV28	15	TRBJ1-1	TGTGCCAGCAGTTCCAACAGGGGATCGAGAACTGAAGCTTTCTTT	CASSSNRGSRTEAFF
NA	TRBD1	TRBV6-5	12	TRBJ2-1	TGTGCCAGCAGTTTACAGGGGAATGAGCAGTTCTTC	CASSLQGNEQFF
NA	NA	TRBV7-2	12	TRBJ2-5	TGTGCCAGCAGCTTAACGGAAGAGACCCAGTACTTC	CASSLTEETQYF
NA	NA	TRBV9	17	TRBJ2-1	TGTGCCAGCAGCGTAACGTCTGCGGCGAGCTCCTACAATGAGCAGTTCTTC	CASSVTSAASSYNEQFF
few	NA	TRBV28	14	TRBJ1-2	TGTGCCAGCAGGGAGGAGGGGCGCAGTGATGGCTACACCTTC	CASREEGRSDGYTF
NA	NA	TRBV5-5	14	TRBJ2-7	TGTGCCAGCACCCGGACTGGGGACTCCTACGAGCAGTACTTC	CASTRTGDSYEQYF
NA	NA	TRBV11-3	13	TRBJ2-7	TGTGCCAGCAGCTTGAGTAATGGTGACGAGCAGTACTTC	CASSLSNGDEQYF
NA	NA	TRBV6-1	16	TRBJ2-7	TGTGCCAGCAGTGAAAGGGGGGGCAGTTCCTCCTACGAGCAGTACTTC	CASSERGGSSSYEQYF
NA	TRBD1	TRBV5-1	15	TRBJ1-1	TGCGCCAGCAGCTTGGGGGACAGGAGGGACACTGAAGCTTTCTTT	CASSLGDRRDTEAFF
NA	TRBD2	TRBV5-4	19	TRBJ2-1	TGTGCCAGCAGCTCCATGGGACTAGCGGGAGGCAGCTCCTACAATGAGCAGTTCTTC	CASSSMGLAGGSSYNEQFF
NA	TRBD2	TRBV4-1	17	TRBJ2-1	TGCGCCAGCAGCCTCCTCACTCTAGCGGGAGTGGACAATGAGCAGTTCTTC	CASSLLTLAGVDNEQFF
NA	NA	TRBV29-1	15	TRBJ2-1	TGCAGCGTTGAGGAGCTAGGTAGTCCCCAAAATGAGCAGTTCTTC	CSVEELGSPQNEQFF
NA	TRBD1	TRBV10-2	12	TRBJ2-2	TGCGCCAGCAGTACAGGGGCCGGGGAGCTGTTTTTT	CASSTGAGELFF
NA	NA	TRBV6-1	14	TRBJ2-7	TGTGCCAGCACCCGGACATGGTCTAGCGACGAGCAGTACTTC	CASTRTWSSDEQYF
NA	TRBD2	TRBV15	15	TRBJ2-1	TGTGCCACCAGCAGAGATTCACGGGGACTACGTGAGCAGTTCTTC	CATSRDSRGLREQFF
NA	TRBD2	TRBV11-1	14	TRBJ2-5	TGTGCCAGCAGCACAGGACTAGCTCGAGAGACCCAGTACTTC	CASSTGLARETQYF
NA	TRBD1	TRBV5-6	14	TRBJ2-5	TGTGCCAGCAGCTTGGGCAGGGGGCGGGAGACCCAGTACTTC	CASSLGRGRETQYF
few	TRBD1	TRBV6-5	15	TRBJ1-1	TGTGCCAGCAGTTATGGGGACAGTTCGAACACTGAAGCTTTCTTT	CASSYGDSSNTEAFF
once	TRBD1	TRBV5-1	15	TRBJ1-4	TGCGCCAGCAGCTGGTCCCCAGGGGGTAATGAAAAACTGTTTTTT	CASSWSPGGNEKLFF
few	NA	TRBV29-1	13	TRBJ2-1	TGCAGCGTCGCCCAGGCCTCCTACAATGAGCAGTTCTTC	CSVAQASYNEQFF
NA	NA	TRBV7-6	18	TRBJ1-2	TGTGCCAGCACTCTATATCCGGGCCCGGGGTTGTCTAACTATGGCTACACCTTC	CASTLYPGPGLSNYGYTF
NA	NA	TRBV10-1	13	TRBJ1-1	TGCGCCAGCAGGGAAACAGGGAACACTGAAGCTTTCTTT	CASRETGNTEAFF
NA	NA	TRBV5-4	14	TRBJ1-4	TGTGCCAGCAGCTTGTGGGCACAGAATGAAAAACTGTTTTTT	CASSLWAQNEKLFF
NA	NA	TRBV9	15	TRBJ2-6	TGTGCCAGCAGCGTGGCCAGCTCTGGGGCCAACGTCCTGACTTTC	CASSVASSGANVLTF
once	TRBD1	TRBV28	14	TRBJ1-5	TGTGCCAGCAGTCCCAGGGGGCGCGGTCAGCCCCAGCATTTT	CASSPRGRGQPQHF
NA	NA	TRBV4-2	17	TRBJ2-7	TGTGCCAGCAGCCAAGTCGCACCGGACTTGACTTCCTACGAGCAGTACTTC	CASSQVAPDLTSYEQYF
NA	NA	TRBV18	16	TRBJ1-1	TGTGCCAGCTCACCACTTGACGGGGGAAGGAACACTGAAGCTTTCTTT	CASSPLDGGRNTEAFF
NA	NA	TRBV5-8	13	TRBJ2-2	TGTGCCAGCAGCTTGTCCTCAGTCGGGGAGCTGTTTTTT	CASSLSSVGELFF
NA	NA	TRBV25-1	13	TRBJ1-3	TGTGCCAGCAGTGAACAGGGTAGGAACACCATATATTTT	CASSEQGRNTIYF
NA	TRBD2	TRBV5-1	18	TRBJ2-2	TGCGCCAGCAGCTTGGGACTAGCGGGAGTGGGGAACACCGGGGAGCTGTTTTTT	CASSLGLAGVGNTGELFF
NA	TRBD2	TRBV5-1	14	TRBJ2-7	TGCGCCAGCAGCCGTACTAGCGGATCCTACGAGCAGTACTTC	CASSRTSGSYEQYF
NA	NA	TRBV28	15	TRBJ1-1	TGTGCCAGCAGTCCCGGATCCAGGGGAGCCACTGAAGCTTTCTTT	CASSPGSRGATEAFF
once	NA	TRBV10-2	12	TRBJ1-2	TGCGCCAGCAGTGACAGGGCTTATGGCTACACCTTC	CASSDRAYGYTF
once	NA	TRBV2	14	TRBJ1-5	TGTGCCAGCAGTGGACTCCGAGGGAATCAGCCCCAGCATTTT	CASSGLRGNQPQHF